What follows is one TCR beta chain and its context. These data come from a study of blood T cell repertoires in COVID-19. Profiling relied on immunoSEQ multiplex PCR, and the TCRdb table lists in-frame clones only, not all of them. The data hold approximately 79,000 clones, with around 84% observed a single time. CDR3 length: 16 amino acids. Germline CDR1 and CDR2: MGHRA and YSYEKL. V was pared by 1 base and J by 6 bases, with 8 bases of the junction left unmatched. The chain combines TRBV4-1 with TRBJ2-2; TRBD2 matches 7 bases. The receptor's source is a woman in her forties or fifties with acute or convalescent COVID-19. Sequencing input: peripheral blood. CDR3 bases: TGCGCCAGCAGCCAAGTTGTGGGCGGGGGACCCGGGGAGCTGTTTTTT. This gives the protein CASSQVVGGGPGELFF.